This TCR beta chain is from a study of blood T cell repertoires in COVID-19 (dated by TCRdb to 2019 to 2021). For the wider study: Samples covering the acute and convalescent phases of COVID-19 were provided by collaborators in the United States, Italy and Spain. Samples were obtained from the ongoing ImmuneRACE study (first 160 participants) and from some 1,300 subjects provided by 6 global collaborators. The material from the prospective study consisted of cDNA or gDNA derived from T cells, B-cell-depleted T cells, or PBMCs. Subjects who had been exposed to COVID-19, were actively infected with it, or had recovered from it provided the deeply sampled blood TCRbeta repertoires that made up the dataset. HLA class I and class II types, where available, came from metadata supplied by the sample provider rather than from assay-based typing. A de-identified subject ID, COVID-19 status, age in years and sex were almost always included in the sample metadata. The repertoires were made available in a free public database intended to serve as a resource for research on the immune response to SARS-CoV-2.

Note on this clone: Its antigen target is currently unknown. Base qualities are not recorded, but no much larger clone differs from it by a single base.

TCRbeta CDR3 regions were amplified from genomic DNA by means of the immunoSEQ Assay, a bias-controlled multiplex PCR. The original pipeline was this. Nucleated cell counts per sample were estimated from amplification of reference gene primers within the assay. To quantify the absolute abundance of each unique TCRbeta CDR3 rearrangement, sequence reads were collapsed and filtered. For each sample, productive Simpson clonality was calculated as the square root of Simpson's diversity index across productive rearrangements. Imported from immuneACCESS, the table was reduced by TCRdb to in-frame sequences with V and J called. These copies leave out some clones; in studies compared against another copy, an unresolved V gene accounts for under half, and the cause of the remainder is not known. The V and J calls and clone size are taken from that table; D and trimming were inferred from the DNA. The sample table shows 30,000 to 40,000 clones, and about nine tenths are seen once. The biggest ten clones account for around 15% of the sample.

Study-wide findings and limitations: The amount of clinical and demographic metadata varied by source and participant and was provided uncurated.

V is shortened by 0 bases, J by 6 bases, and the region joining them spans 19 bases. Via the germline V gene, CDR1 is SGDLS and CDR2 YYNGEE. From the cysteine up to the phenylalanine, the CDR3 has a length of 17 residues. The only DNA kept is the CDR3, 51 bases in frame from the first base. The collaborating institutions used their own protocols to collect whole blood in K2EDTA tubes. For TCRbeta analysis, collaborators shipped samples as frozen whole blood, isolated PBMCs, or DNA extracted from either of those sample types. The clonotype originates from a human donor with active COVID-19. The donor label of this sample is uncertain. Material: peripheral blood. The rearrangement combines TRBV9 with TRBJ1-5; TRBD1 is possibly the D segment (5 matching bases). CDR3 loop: CASSVAGSWGDGQPQHF. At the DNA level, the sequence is TGTGCCAGCAGCGTAGCTGGTAGTTGGGGGGATGGTCAGCCCCAGCATTTT.